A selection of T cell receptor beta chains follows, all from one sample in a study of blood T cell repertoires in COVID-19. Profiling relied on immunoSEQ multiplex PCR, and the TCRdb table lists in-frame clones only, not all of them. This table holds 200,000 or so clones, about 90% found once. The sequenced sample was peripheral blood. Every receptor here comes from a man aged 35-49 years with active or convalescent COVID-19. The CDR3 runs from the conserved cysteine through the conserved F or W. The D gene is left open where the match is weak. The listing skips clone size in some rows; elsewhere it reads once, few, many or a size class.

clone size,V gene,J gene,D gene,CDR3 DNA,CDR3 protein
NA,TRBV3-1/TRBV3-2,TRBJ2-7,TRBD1,TGTGCCAGCAGCCTCGGGACAGGGCTTCTCGAGCAGTACTTC,CASSLGTGLLEQYF
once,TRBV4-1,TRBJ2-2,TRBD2,TGCGCCAGCAGCCCCCGCCTAGCGGCGAACACCGGGGAGCTGTTTTTT,CASSPRLAANTGELFF
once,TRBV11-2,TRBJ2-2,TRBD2,TGTGCCAGCAGCTCGGGACTAGCGGGACACACCGGGGAGCTGTTTTTT,CASSSGLAGHTGELFF
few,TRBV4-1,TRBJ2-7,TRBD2,TGCGCCAGCAGCCAAGATCCAGCGGGAGGGATAAAGCAGTACTTC,CASSQDPAGGIKQYF
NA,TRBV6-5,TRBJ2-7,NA,TGTGCCAGCTCGTACGGGTCGACTAACGAGCAGTACTTC,CASSYGSTNEQYF
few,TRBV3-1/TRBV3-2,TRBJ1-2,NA,TGTGCCAGCAGCTCTGCCGGGATTCCTAACTATGGCTACACCTTC,CASSSAGIPNYGYTF
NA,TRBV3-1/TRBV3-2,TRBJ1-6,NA,TGTGCCAGCAGCCAAAACAGGGATTCACCCCTCCACTTT,CASSQNRDSPLHF
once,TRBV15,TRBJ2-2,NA,TGTGCCACCAGCAGAGATCAGGCAGGGCGGACCGGGGAGCTGTTTTTT,CATSRDQAGRTGELFF
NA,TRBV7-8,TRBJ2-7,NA,TGTGCCAGCAGCCCACTACCGACGTCCGAGCAGTACTTC,CASSPLPTSEQYF
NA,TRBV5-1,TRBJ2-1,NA,TGCGCCAGCAGCTTGGCCCCCCTAGCTATGAACAATGAGCAGTTCTTC,CASSLAPLAMNNEQFF
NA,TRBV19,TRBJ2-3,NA,TGTGCCAGCCGCCAACAGGGCTGGAGCACAGATACTCAGTATTTT,CASRQQGWSTDTQYF
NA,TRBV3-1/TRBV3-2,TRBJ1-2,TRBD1,TGTGCCAGCAGCCGTGCGGATAGGGACAGGGACTATGGCTACACCTTC,CASSRADRDRDYGYTF
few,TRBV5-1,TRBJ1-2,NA,TGCGCCAGCAGCTTGTTTACAGGCGATGGCTACACCTTC,CASSLFTGDGYTF
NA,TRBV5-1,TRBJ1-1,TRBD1,TGCGCCAGCAGCCCGGGACAGGGGGCGAATACTGAAGCTTTCTTT,CASSPGQGANTEAFF
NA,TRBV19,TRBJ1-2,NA,TGTGCCAGTAGTATCCCGGGGAGTTATGGCTACACCTTC,CASSIPGSYGYTF
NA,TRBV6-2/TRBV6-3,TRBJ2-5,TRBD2,TGTGCCAGCAGTTTCTCCCTAGCGGAGATCCAAGAGACCCAGTACTTC,CASSFSLAEIQETQYF
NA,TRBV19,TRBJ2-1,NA,TGTGCCAGTTCAACGGGTATCGGGGGGCCTTCGTTCTTC,CASSTGIGGPSFF
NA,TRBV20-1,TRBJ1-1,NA,TGCAGTGCTAGTGGGCCAGGGGCATTCGGAACTGAAGCTTTCTTT,CSASGPGAFGTEAFF
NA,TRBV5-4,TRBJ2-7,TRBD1,TGTGCCAGCAGCTTCGGGACAGGGGCCTACGAGCAGTACTTC,CASSFGTGAYEQYF
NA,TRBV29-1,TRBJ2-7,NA,TGCAGCGCCCGGACAGACTCCTACGAGCAGTACTTC,CSARTDSYEQYF
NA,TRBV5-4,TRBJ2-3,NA,TGTGCCAGCAGCGGGGATTGGGGGAGGCCCCTCACAGATACGCAGTATTTT,CASSGDWGRPLTDTQYF
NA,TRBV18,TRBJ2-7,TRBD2,TGTGCCAGCTCATTGGGACTAGCGTCAGGGTACGAGCAGTACTTC,CASSLGLASGYEQYF